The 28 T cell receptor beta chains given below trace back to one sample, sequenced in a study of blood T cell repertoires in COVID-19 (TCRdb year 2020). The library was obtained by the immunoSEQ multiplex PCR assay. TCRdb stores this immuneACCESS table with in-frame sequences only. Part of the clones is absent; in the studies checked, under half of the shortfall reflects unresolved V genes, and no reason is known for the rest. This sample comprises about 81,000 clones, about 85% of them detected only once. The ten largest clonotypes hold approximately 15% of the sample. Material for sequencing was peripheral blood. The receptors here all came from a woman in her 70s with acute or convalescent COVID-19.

CDR3 region: CASSLSVAVNTEAFF. For the CDR3, the DNA is TGCGCCAGCAGCTTGTCTGTGGCGGTGAACACTGAAGCTTTCTTT. The chain links TRBV5-1 to TRBJ1-1, with D unclear. The V and J ends lost 1 base and 0 bases respectively, with 10 bases between them. This CDR3 region has 15 residues. The germline CDR1 and CDR2 sequences are SGHRS and YFSETQ.

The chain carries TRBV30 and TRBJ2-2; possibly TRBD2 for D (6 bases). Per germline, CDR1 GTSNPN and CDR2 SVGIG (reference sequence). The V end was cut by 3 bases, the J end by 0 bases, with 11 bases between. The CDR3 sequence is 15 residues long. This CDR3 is CAWSEGLTNTGELFF. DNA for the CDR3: TGTGCCTGGAGCGAAGGACTAACGAACACCGGGGAGCTGTTTTTT.

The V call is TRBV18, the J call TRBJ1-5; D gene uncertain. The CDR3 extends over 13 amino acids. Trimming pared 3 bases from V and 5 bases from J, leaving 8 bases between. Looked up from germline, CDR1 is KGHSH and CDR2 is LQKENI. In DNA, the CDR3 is TGTGCCAGCTCACCGGAGGGCTATCAGCCCCAGCATTTT. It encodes CASSPEGYQPQHF.

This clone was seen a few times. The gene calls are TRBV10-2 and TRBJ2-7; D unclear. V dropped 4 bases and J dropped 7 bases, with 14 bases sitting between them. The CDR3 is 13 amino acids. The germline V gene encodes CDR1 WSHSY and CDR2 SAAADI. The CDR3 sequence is CASSGGWRREQYV. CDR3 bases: TGCGCCAGCAGTGGAGGATGGAGACGGGAGCAGTACGTC.

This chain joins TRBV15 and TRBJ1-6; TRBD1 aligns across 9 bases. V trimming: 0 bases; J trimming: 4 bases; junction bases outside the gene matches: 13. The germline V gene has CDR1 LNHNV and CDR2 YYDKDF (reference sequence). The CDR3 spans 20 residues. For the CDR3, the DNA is TGTGCCACCAGCAGAGATCGGGGACAGGGACGCCCTTATTATAATTCACCCCTCCACTTT. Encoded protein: CATSRDRGQGRPYYNSPLHF.

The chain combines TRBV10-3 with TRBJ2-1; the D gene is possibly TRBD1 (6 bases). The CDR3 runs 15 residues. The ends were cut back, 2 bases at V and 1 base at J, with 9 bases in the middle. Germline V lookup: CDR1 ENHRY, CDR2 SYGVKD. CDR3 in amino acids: CAISEPDRSYNEQFF. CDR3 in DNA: TGTGCCATCAGTGAGCCCGACAGGTCCTACAATGAGCAGTTCTTC.

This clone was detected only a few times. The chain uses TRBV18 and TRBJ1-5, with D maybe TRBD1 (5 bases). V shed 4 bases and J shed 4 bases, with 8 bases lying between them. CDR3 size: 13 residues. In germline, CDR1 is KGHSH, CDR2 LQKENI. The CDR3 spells CASSQGWNQPQHF. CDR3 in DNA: TGTGCCAGCTCACAGGGGTGGAATCAGCCCCAGCATTTT. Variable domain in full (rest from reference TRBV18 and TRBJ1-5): NAGVMQNPRHLVRRRGQEARLRCSPMKGHSHVYWYRQLPEEGLKFMVYLQKENIIDESGMPKERFSAEFPKEGPSILRIQQVVRGDSAAYFCASSQGWNQPQHFGDGTRLSIL.

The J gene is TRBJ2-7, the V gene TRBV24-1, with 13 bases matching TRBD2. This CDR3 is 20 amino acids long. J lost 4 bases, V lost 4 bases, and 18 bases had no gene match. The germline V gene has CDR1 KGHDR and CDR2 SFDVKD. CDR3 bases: TGTGCCACCAGTGACCCGTCTACTAGCGGGGGGGCCGAGACTCCTTACGAGCAGTACGTC. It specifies CATSDPSTSGGAETPYEQYV.

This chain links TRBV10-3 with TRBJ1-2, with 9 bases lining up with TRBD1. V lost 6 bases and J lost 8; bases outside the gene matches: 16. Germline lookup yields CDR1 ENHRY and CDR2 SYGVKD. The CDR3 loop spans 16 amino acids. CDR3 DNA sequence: TGTGCCATCAGCCAAGGGACAGGGCAGGGCCACCTCGGCTACACCTTC. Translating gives CAISQGTGQGHLGYTF.

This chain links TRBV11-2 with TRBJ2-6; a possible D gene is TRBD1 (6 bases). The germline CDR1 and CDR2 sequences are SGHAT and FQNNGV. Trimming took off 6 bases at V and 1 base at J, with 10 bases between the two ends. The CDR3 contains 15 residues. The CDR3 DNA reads TGTGCCAGCAGTTTCAGGGGTTCTGGGGCCAACGTCCTGACTTTC. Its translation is CASSFRGSGANVLTF. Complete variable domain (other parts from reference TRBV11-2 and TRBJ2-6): EAGVAQSPRYKIIEKRQSVAFWCNPISGHATLYWYQQILGQGPKLLIQFQNNGVVDDSQLPKDRFSAERLKGVDSTLKIQPAKLEDSAVYLCASSFRGSGANVLTFGAGSRLTVL.

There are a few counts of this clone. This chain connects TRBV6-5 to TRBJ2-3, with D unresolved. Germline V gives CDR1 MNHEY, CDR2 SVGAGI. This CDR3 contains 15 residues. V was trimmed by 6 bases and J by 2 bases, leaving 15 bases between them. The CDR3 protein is CASRASRSTTDTQYF. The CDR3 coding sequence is TGTGCCAGCAGAGCCTCTAGAAGTACCACAGATACGCAGTATTTT.

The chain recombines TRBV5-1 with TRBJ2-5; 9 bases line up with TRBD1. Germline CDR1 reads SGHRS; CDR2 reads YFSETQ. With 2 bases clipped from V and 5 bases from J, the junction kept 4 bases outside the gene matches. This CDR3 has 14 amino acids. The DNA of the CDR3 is TGCGCCAGCAGCTTACAGGGGGCGCTGGAGACCCAGTACTTC. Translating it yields CASSLQGALETQYF.

DNA of the CDR3: TGTGCCAGTAGTATAGACCCTCCTAGCGGGGGGCCCAAAAACATTCAGTACTTC. It yields the protein CASSIDPPSGGPKNIQYF. The gene calls are TRBV19 and TRBJ2-4; 11 bases are a match to TRBD2. CDR1 and CDR2 from the germline V gene are LNHDA and SQIVND (reference sequence). After removal of 0 bases from V and 2 bases from J, the junction contained 6 bases not matched to a gene. The CDR3 is 18 residues long.

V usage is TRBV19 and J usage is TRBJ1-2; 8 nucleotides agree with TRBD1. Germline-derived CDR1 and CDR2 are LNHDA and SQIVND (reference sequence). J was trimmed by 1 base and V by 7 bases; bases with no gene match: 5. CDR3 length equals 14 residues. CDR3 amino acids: CASTDRGLNYGYTF. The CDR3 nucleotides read TGTGCCAGTACCGACAGGGGACTTAACTATGGCTACACCTTC.

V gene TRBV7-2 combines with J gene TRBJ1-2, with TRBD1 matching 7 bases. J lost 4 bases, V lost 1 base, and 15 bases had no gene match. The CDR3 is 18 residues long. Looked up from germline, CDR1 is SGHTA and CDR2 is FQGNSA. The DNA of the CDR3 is TGTGCCAGCAGCTTAGTTCCGACAGGGAGTGGGGATGGCTATGGCTACACCTTC. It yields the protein CASSLVPTGSGDGYGYTF.

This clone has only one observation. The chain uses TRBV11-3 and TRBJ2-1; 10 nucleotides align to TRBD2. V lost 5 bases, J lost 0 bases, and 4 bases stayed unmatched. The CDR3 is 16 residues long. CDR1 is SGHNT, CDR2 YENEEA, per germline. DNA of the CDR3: TGTGCCAGCAGCATAGTAGCGGGGGGCTCCTACAATGAGCAGTTCTTC. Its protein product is CASSIVAGGSYNEQFF.

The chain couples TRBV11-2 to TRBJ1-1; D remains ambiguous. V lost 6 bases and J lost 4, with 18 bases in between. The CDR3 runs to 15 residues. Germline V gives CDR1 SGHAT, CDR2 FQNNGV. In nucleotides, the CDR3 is TGTGCCAGCAGGGGTACTTTTGAGGGAGGCACTGAAGCTTTCTTT. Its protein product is CASRGTFEGGTEAFF.

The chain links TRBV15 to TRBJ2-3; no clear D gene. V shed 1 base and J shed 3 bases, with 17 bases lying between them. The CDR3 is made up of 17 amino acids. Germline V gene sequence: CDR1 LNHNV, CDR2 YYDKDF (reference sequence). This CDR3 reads CATSRAPSMSSTDTQYF. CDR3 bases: TGTGCCACCAGCAGAGCCCCCTCCATGAGCTCTACAGATACGCAGTATTTT.

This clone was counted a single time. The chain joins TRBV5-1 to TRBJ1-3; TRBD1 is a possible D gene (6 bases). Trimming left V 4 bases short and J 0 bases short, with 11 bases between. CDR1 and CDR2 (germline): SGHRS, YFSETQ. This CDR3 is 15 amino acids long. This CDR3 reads CASSPDRNSGNTIYF. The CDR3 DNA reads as TGCGCCAGCAGCCCGGACAGAAACTCTGGAAACACCATATATTTT.

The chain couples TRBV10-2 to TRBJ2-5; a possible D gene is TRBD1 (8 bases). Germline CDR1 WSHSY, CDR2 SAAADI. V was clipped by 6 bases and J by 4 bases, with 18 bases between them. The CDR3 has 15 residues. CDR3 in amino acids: CASSATGGGGETQYF. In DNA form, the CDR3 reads TGCGCCAGCAGCGCAACAGGGGGGGGAGGAGAGACCCAGTACTTC.

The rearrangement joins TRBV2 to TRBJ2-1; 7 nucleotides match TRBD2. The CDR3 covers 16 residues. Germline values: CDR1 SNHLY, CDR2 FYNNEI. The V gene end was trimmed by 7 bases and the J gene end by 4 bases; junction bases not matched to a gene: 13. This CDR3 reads CASTHELAGAYNEQFF. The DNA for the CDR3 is TGTGCCAGCACCCACGAGTTAGCGGGTGCTTACAATGAGCAGTTCTTC.

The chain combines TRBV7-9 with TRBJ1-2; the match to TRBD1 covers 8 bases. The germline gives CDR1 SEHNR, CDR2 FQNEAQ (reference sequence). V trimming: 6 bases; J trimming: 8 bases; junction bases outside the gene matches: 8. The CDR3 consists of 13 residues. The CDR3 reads CASRRDRTLGYTF. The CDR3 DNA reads TGTGCCAGCAGAAGGGACAGGACTTTGGGCTACACCTTC.

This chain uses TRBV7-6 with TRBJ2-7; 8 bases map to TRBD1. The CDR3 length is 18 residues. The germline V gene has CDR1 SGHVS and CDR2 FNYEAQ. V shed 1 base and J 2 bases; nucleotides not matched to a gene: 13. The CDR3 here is CASSLEAGGDGDPYEQYV. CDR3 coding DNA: TGTGCCAGCAGCTTAGAGGCAGGGGGCGACGGAGACCCCTACGAGCAGTACGTC.

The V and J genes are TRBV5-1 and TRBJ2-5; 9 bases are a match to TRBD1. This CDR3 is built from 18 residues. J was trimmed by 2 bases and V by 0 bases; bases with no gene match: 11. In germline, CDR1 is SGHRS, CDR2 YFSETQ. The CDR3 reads CASSLAPAGTGTQETQYF. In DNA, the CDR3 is TGCGCCAGCAGCTTGGCGCCGGCCGGGACAGGGACACAAGAGACCCAGTACTTC.

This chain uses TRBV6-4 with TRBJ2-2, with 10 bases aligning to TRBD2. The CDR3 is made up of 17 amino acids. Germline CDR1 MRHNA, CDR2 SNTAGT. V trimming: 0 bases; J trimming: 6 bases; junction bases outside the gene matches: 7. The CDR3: CASSDSPGLARAGELFF. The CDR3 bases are TGTGCCAGCAGTGACTCGCCGGGACTAGCGAGGGCCGGGGAGCTGTTTTTT.

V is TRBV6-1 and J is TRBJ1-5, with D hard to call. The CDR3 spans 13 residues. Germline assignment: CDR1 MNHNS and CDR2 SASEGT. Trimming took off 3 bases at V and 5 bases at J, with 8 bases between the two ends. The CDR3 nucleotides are TGTGCCAGCAGTGAGATAGTTTATCAGCCCCAGCATTTT. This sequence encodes CASSEIVYQPQHF.

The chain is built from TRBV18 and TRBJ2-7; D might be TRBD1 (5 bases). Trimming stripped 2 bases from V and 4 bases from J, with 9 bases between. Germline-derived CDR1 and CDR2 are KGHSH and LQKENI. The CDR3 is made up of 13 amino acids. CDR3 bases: TGTGCCAGCTCACCAACAGGAGCTTACGAGCAGTACGTC. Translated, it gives CASSPTGAYEQYV.

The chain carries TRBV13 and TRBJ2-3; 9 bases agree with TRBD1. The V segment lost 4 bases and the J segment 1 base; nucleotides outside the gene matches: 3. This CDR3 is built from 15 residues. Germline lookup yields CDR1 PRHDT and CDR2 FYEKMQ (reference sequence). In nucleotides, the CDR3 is TGTGCCAGCAGCTCAGGGACAGGGCGCACAGATACGCAGTATTTT. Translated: CASSSGTGRTDTQYF.